The text below deals with one T cell receptor (beta chain). Other nucleotide sequences in the sample specify the same CDR3. Trimming cost V 4 bases and J 3 bases; bases outside gene matches: 2. The CDR3 spans 13 residues. Germline CDR1 and CDR2: LGHDT and YNNKEL (reference sequence). The sample is drawn from a study of blood T cell repertoires in COVID-19. Some clones are missing from TCRdb's copy, which holds only in-frame ones; the method was immunoSEQ multiplex PCR. This repertoire shows fewer than 85,000 clones, about 80% found once; its top ten account for 35% to 40%. The source material was peripheral blood. The chain uses TRBV3-1 (or the pseudogene TRBV3-2) and TRBJ2-7; 8 bases line up with TRBD1. The sequence derives from a woman in her 70s with acute or convalescent COVID-19. The CDR3 spells CASSLGQGYEQYF. Written as DNA, the CDR3 is TGTGCCAGCAGCCTCGGACAGGGCTACGAGCAGTACTTC.